The rows below give T cell receptor beta chains drawn from one sample of a study of blood T cell repertoires in COVID-19. TCRdb's copy holds only in-frame clones and misses some; the assay was immunoSEQ multiplex PCR. The data show around 140,000 clones, more than 75% seen once. The sequencing sample was made of peripheral blood. Source of these receptors: a human donor with acute or convalescent COVID-19. The donor label of this sample is uncertain. CDR3s include the opening cysteine and the closing phenylalanine or tryptophan. Each record gives: J gene, clone size, V gene, D gene, CDR3 protein, CDR3 DNA. A D gene is named only where the DNA matches it firmly. Clone size is given for some rows only: seen once, a few or many times, or a class if the clone is expanded.

J: TRBJ1-2
size: -
V: TRBV7-2
D: -
CDR3: CASSLYLSEANYGYTF
DNA: TGTGCCAGCAGCTTATATTTAAGCGAAGCTAACTATGGCTACACCTTC

J: TRBJ1-4
size: -
V: TRBV7-2
D: TRBD1
CDR3: CASSADRGGEKLFF
DNA: TGTGCCAGCAGCGCGGACAGGGGAGGTGAAAAACTGTTTTTT

J: TRBJ2-7
size: few
V: TRBV27
D: TRBD2
CDR3: CASSLSWRGGYEQYF
DNA: TGTGCCAGCAGTTTATCGTGGCGGGGGGGCTACGAGCAGTACTTC

J: TRBJ1-1
size: -
V: TRBV27
D: TRBD1
CDR3: CASSFDREKQNTEAFF
DNA: TGTGCCAGCAGTTTTGACAGGGAGAAGCAGAACACTGAAGCTTTCTTT

J: TRBJ1-3
size: -
V: TRBV19
D: -
CDR3: CASSQYAGVRNTIYF
DNA: TGTGCCAGTAGTCAATACGCAGGGGTCAGAAACACCATATATTTT

J: TRBJ1-2
size: -
V: TRBV19
D: TRBD1
CDR3: CASSTKTGQGGAGYTF
DNA: TGTGCCAGTAGTACCAAAACCGGACAGGGTGGAGCGGGCTACACCTTC

J: TRBJ2-7
size: once
V: TRBV12-3/TRBV12-4
D: -
CDR3: CASSSLGPYEQYF
DNA: TGTGCCAGCAGTTCTCTAGGTCCCTACGAGCAGTACTTC

J: TRBJ2-1
size: -
V: TRBV11-2
D: TRBD1
CDR3: CASSFNRGRDEQFF
DNA: TGTGCCAGCAGCTTTAACAGGGGAAGGGATGAGCAGTTCTTC

J: TRBJ1-2
size: -
V: TRBV4-2
D: TRBD1
CDR3: CASSQEQGAGYGYTF
DNA: TGTGCCAGCAGCCAGGAACAGGGGGCCGGTTATGGCTACACCTTC

J: TRBJ1-2
size: -
V: TRBV5-1
D: -
CDR3: CASSLAWGVGYGYTF
DNA: TGCGCCAGCAGCTTGGCCTGGGGAGTTGGCTATGGCTACACCTTC

J: TRBJ1-1
size: -
V: TRBV24-1
D: -
CDR3: CATRGQLNTEAFF
DNA: TGTGCCACCAGAGGACAATTGAACACTGAAGCTTTCTTT

J: TRBJ1-2
size: -
V: TRBV9
D: TRBD1
CDR3: CASSPRDRGRGYGYTF
DNA: TGTGCCAGCAGCCCCCGGGACAGGGGACGAGGCTATGGCTACACCTTC

J: TRBJ1-6
size: few
V: TRBV5-8
D: TRBD1
CDR3: CASCRQGYNSPLHF
DNA: TGTGCCAGCTGTAGACAGGGTTATAATTCACCCCTCCACTTT

J: TRBJ1-1
size: -
V: TRBV29-1
D: TRBD1
CDR3: CSVALTGLNTEAFF
DNA: TGCAGCGTAGCCCTGACAGGGTTGAACACTGAAGCTTTCTTT

J: TRBJ2-7
size: -
V: TRBV19
D: TRBD2
CDR3: CASSSGGPPGYF
DNA: TGTGCCAGTAGTAGCGGGGGGCCGCCTGGGTACTTC

J: TRBJ2-7
size: -
V: TRBV5-4
D: TRBD1
CDR3: CASSSLVTGMSEQYF
DNA: TGTGCCAGCAGCTCCCTTGTGACAGGGATGAGCGAGCAGTACTTC

J: TRBJ1-6
size: -
V: TRBV11-2
D: TRBD1
CDR3: CASSLRTGNNSPLHF
DNA: TGTGCCAGCAGCTTAAGGACAGGGAATAATTCACCCCTCCACTTT

J: TRBJ2-5
size: -
V: TRBV28
D: TRBD2
CDR3: CASTNPGLKETQYF
DNA: TGTGCCAGCACCAATCCGGGACTAAAAGAGACCCAGTACTTC

J: TRBJ2-7
size: -
V: TRBV10-3
D: -
CDR3: CAISEPQMGVYEQYF
DNA: TGTGCCATCAGTGAGCCACAGATGGGAGTCTACGAGCAGTACTTC

J: TRBJ2-7
size: once
V: TRBV27
D: -
CDR3: CASSDRLSTYEQYF
DNA: TGTGCCAGCAGTGACAGGTTATCGACCTACGAGCAGTACTTC

J: TRBJ2-1
size: -
V: TRBV24-1
D: TRBD1
CDR3: CATRGRDSLTPSSYNEQFF
DNA: TGTGCCACCAGGGGAAGGGACAGTCTGACCCCGAGCTCCTACAATGAGCAGTTCTTC

J: TRBJ1-1
size: -
V: TRBV7-2
D: -
CDR3: CASSLDRGSEAFF
DNA: TGTGCCAGCAGCTTGGATCGGGGTTCTGAAGCTTTCTTT

J: TRBJ1-5
size: -
V: TRBV6-1
D: TRBD1
CDR3: CASSEGRTGLDQPQHF
DNA: TGTGCCAGCAGTGAAGGTCGGACAGGGCTAGATCAGCCCCAGCATTTT